Following are 9 T cell receptor beta chains from one sample sequenced in a study of blood T cell repertoires in COVID-19 (dated by TCRdb to about 2020). Library generation was performed with the immunoSEQ multiplex PCR assay. Sourced from immuneACCESS, this table was stored by TCRdb with only in-frame sequences that have V and J called. A share of the clones is absent; for the studies checked, an unresolved V gene accounts for under half, and the remainder has no known explanation. The sample yields 35,000 to 40,000 clones; approximately 84% were counted once. Roughly 14% of the sample belongs to the ten largest clones. Sequenced material: peripheral blood. These TCRs come from a man aged 45-65 years with active or convalescent COVID-19.

The V gene is TRBV30, the J gene TRBJ1-2; 9 bases fit TRBD1. Germline CDR1 reads GTSNPN; CDR2 reads SVGIG (reference sequence). Trimming took 0 bases from V and 13 from J; bases not matched to a gene: 12. The CDR3 spans 14 residues. The CDR3 DNA sequence: TGTGCCTGGAGTGTACCAGGACAGGGGACCCTTCGCACCTTC. Protein sequence: CAWSVPGQGTLRTF. The variable domain in full, completed from reference TRBV30 and TRBJ1-2, reads SQTIHQWPATLVQPVGSPLSLECTVEGTSNPNLYWYRQAAGRGLQLLFYSVGIGQISSEVPQNLSASRPQDRQFILSSKKLLLSDSGFYLCAWSVPGQGTLRTFGSGTRLTVV.

This clone was seen more than once but under ten times. The chain carries TRBV20-1 and TRBJ1-2; 7 bases agree with TRBD1. Germline V gene sequence: CDR1 DFQATT, CDR2 SNEGSKA (reference sequence). V trimming: 6 bases; J trimming: 9 bases; junction bases outside the gene matches: 7. The CDR3 is 11 amino acids. CDR3 protein: CSAESGQSYTF. The CDR3 nucleotides read TGCAGTGCCGAATCGGGACAGAGCTACACCTTC.

The chain uses TRBV30 and TRBJ1-1, with 7 bases aligning to TRBD1. CDR3 length equals 17 residues. V lost 3 bases and J lost 2; bases outside the gene matches: 15. The V gene's germline CDR1 is GTSNPN and CDR2 SVGIG (reference sequence). The CDR3 nucleotides are TGTGCCTGGAGCCGCCCAGGAGGGGGCCGATCAAACACTGAAGCTTTCTTT. Protein sequence: CAWSRPGGGRSNTEAFF.

This chain joins TRBV7-9 and TRBJ2-1, with D tentatively TRBD2 (7 bases). V was cut by 1 base and J by 2 bases, with 9 bases left in between. The CDR3 has 15 residues. The germline CDR1 and CDR2 sequences are SEHNR and FQNEAQ (reference sequence). The CDR3 here is CASSLGGGAYNEQFF. CDR3 DNA: TGTGCCAGCAGCTTAGGAGGGGGGGCCTACAATGAGCAGTTCTTC.

This sequence joins TRBV3-1 (or the pseudogene TRBV3-2) and TRBJ2-3; 9 bases map to TRBD2. From germline, CDR1 is LGHDT and CDR2 YNNKEL (reference sequence). The CDR3 loop spans 15 amino acids. V shed 8 bases and J 3 bases; nucleotides not matched to a gene: 9. DNA of the CDR3: TGTGCCAGCGCGGAGGGCGGGGGGGCAACAGATACGCAGTATTTT. Encoded protein: CASAEGGGATDTQYF.

The V call is TRBV6-6, the J call TRBJ1-4, with D possibly matching TRBD1 (6 bases). CDR1 is MNHNY, CDR2 SVGAGI, per germline (reference sequence). Trimming cost V 6 bases and J 4 bases, with 12 bases left between them. This CDR3 has 14 amino acids. The CDR3 here is CASRLTGLNEKLFF. The DNA of the CDR3 is TGTGCCAGCAGGTTGACAGGTCTTAATGAAAAACTGTTTTTT.

The chain uses TRBV24-1 and TRBJ2-5; D possibly corresponds to TRBD2 (6 bases). Germline CDR1 is KGHDR and CDR2 is SFDVKD. Between the trimmed V and J ends, which lost 1 base and 4 bases, there was a span of 6 bases. CDR3 length equals 13 residues. The CDR3: CATSDFGGETQYF. The CDR3, as DNA: TGTGCCACCAGTGATTTCGGGGGAGAGACCCAGTACTTC.

V is TRBV5-1 and J is TRBJ1-3; 7 nucleotides align to TRBD1. CDR3 length: 14 amino acids. The V gene's germline CDR1 is SGHRS and CDR2 YFSETQ. V shed 4 bases and J 2 bases; nucleotides not matched to a gene: 3. In DNA, the CDR3 is TGCGCCAGCAGCACGACAGGGACTGGAAACACCATATATTTT. This translates into CASSTTGTGNTIYF.

The chain recombines TRBV9 with TRBJ2-1; D may be TRBD2 (7 bases). The V gene lost 0 bases and the J gene lost 10 bases, with 17 bases spanning the gap. The CDR3 covers 15 residues. Germline V gives CDR1 SGDLS, CDR2 YYNGEE. CDR3 bases: TGTGCCAGCAGCGTAGAGGGGGGGCCAGGGCGAGAGCAGTTCTTC. It yields the protein CASSVEGGPGREQFF.